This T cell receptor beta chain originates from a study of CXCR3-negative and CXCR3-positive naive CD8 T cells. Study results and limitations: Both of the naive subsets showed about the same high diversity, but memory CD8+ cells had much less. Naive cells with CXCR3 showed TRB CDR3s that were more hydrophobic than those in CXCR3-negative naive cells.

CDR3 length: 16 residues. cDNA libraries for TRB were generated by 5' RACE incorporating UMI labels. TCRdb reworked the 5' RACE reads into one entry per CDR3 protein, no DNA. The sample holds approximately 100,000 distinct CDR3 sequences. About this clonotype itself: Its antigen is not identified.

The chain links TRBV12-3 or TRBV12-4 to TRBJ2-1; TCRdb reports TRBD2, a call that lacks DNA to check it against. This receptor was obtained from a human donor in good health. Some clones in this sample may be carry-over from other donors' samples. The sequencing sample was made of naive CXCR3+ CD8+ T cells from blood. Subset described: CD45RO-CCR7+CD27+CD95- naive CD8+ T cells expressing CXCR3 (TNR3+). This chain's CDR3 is CASTLGASGVYNEQFF.